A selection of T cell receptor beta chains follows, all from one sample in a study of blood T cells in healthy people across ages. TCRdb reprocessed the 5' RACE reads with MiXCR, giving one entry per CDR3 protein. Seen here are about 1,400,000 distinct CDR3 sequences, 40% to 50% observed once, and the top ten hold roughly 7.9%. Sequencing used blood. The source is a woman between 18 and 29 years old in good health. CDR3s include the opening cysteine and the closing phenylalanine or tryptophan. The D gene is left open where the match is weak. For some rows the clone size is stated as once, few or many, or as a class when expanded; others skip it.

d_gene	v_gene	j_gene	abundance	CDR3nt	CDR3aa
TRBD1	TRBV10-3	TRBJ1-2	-	TGTGCCACCACGGGACAGGGGGACTATGGCTACACCTTC	CATTGQGDYGYTF
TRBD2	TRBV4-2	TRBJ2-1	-	TGTGCCAGCAGCCAAGAGGGACTAGTGGACCATGAGCAGTTCTTC	CASSQEGLVDHEQFF
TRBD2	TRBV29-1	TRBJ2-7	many	TGCAGCGCTTCGGGACTAGTCGGGTCTAAGGGCTACGAGCAGTACTTC	CSASGLVGSKGYEQYF
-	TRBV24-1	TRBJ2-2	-	TGTGCCACCAGTGACCCGACAGGAGCCCTCAACACCGGGGAGCTGTTTTTT	CATSDPTGALNTGELFF
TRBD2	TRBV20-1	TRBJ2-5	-	TGCAGTGCTAGAGGGACTAGCGGGAGGGCCTCGGTGAGAGAGACCCAGTACTTC	CSARGTSGRASVRETQYF
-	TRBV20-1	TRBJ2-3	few	TGCAGTGCTAGCCGGTTTGCGCTGAGCACAGATACGCAGTATTTT	CSASRFALSTDTQYF
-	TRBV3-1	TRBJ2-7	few	TGTGCCAGCAGCCACCAAAATTACTACGAGCAGTACTTC	CASSHQNYYEQYF
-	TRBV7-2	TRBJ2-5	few	TGTGCCAGCAGCTCAGCCAGGGGATGGGAGACCCAGTACTTC	CASSSARGWETQYF
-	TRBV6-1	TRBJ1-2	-	TGTGCCAGCAGTGGCGGCGGGGGTAGCGGCTACACCTTC	CASSGGGGSGYTF
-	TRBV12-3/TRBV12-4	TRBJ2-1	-	TGCGCCGGCAGTTGGGCCCTGGATGAGCAGTTCTTC	CAGSWALDEQFF
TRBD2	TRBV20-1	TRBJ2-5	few	TGCAGTGCTAACGGCGGGGGTAGTAGTGAGCAGTACTTC	CSANGGGSSEQYF
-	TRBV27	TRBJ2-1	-	TGTGCCAGCAGTCCCCTCGGGCTGGGGGGCTCCTACAATGAGCAGTTCTTC	CASSPLGLGGSYNEQFF
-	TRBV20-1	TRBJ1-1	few	TGCAGTGCCTACGTCCCGGATGAAGCTTTCTTT	CSAYVPDEAFF
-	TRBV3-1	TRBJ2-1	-	TGTGCCAGCAGCCAAGCGGGACTAGGGGGCCACAATGAGCAGTTCTTC	CASSQAGLGGHNEQFF
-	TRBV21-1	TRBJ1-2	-	TGTGCCAGCAGCACAGGGGAGGCGGGTGGCTACACCTTC	CASSTGEAGGYTF
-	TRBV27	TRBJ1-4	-	TGTGCCAGCAGTAACCAGGGTAATGAAAAACTGTTTTTT	CASSNQGNEKLFF
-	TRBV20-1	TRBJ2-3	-	TGCAGTGCTCGGCCCCTGCGGGGTCCTAACACAGATACGCAGTATTTT	CSARPLRGPNTDTQYF
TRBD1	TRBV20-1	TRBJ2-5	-	TGCAGTGCACCCAACAGGGGGTTCCAAGAGACCCAGTACTTC	CSAPNRGFQETQYF
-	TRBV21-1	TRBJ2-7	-	TGTGCCAGCAGCGAAATGGCGGTCGGCCACGAGCAGTACTTC	CASSEMAVGHEQYF
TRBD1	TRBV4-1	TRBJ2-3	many	TGCGCCAGCAGCCAGGGACAGTCTAGCACAGATACGCAGTATTTT	CASSQGQSSTDTQYF
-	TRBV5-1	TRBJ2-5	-	TGCGCCAGCACAATGGACAGCCCTCAAGAGACCCAGTACTTC	CASTMDSPQETQYF
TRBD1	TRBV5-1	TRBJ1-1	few	TGCGCCAGCAGCTTGGATGGACCGGGACAGGGAGGCACTGAAGCTTTCTTT	CASSLDGPGQGGTEAFF
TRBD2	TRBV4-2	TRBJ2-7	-	TGTGCCAGCAGCCCCCCTAGCGGGAGCTCCGAGGGGCAGTACTTC	CASSPPSGSSEGQYF
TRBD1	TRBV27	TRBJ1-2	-	TGTGCCAGCAGTATTACAGGGGCGGGGGGCTACACCTTC	CASSITGAGGYTF
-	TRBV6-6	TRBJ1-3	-	TGTGCCAGCAGTCCCCAGGGGAAGGGATACTCTGGAAACACCATATATTTT	CASSPQGKGYSGNTIYF
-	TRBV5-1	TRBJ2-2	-	TGCGCCAGCCAGGACAGTTACACCGGGGAGCTGTTTTTT	CASQDSYTGELFF
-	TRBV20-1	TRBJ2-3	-	TGCAGTGCTAGAGACCCTGGGGCTAGCGGCACAGATACGCAGTATTTT	CSARDPGASGTDTQYF
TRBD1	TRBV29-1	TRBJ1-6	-	TGCAGCGTTGCGTTGACAGGGCAAAATTCACCCCTCCACTTT	CSVALTGQNSPLHF
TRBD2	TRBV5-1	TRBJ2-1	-	TGCGCCAGCAGCTTGGGGACTAGCGGGAGGCCCGATGAGCAGTTCTTC	CASSLGTSGRPDEQFF
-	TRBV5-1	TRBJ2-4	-	TGCGCCAGCAGCTCGGAGGGATCAAACATTCAGTACTTC	CASSSEGSNIQYF